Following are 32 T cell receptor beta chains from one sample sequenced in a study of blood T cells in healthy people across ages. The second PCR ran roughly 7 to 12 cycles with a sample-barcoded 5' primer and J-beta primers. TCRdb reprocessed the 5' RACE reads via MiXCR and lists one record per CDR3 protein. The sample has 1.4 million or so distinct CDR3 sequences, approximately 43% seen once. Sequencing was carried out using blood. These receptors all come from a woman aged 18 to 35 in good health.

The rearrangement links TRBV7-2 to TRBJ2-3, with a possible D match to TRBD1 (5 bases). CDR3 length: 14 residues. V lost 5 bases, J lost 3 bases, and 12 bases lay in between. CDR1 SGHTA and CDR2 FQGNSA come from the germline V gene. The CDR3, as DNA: TGTGCCAGCAGCGTAAGGGGTCTGACAGATACGCAGTATTTT. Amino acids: CASSVRGLTDTQYF.

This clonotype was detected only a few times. CDR3 DNA sequence: TGTGCCTGGAGTACTCCTGGGTACCAAGAGACCCAGTACTTC. Residues: CAWSTPGYQETQYF. The rearrangement joins TRBV30 to TRBJ2-5, with D hard to call. Germline V gene data show CDR1 as GTSNPN and CDR2 as SVGIG (reference sequence). This CDR3 is built from 14 residues. V was shortened by 2 bases and J by 0 bases, with 10 bases between the two germline ends.

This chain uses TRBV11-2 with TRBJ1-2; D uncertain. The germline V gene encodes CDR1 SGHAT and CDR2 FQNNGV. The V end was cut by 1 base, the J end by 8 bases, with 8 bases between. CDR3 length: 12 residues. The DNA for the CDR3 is TGTGCCAGCAGCTTAGTGGAGGTCGGCTACACCTTC. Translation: CASSLVEVGYTF. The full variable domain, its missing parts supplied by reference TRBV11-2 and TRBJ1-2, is EAGVAQSPRYKIIEKRQSVAFWCNPISGHATLYWYQQILGQGPKLLIQFQNNGVVDDSQLPKDRFSAERLKGVDSTLKIQPAKLEDSAVYLCASSLVEVGYTFGSGTRLTVV.

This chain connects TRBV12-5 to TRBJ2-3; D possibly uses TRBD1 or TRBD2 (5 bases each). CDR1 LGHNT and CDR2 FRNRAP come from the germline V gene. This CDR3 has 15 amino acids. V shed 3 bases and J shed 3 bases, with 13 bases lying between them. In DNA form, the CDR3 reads TGTGCTAGTGGTTTTTACGGGGCGCGAACAGATACGCAGTATTTT. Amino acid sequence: CASGFYGARTDTQYF.

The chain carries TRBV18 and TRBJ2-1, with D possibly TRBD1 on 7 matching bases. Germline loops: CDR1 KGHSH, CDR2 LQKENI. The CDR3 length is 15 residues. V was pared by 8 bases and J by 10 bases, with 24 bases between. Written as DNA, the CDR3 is TGTGCCAGCGCGCGGACAGGAGGGGGTATGGCGGAGCAGTTCTTC. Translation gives CASARTGGGMAEQFF.

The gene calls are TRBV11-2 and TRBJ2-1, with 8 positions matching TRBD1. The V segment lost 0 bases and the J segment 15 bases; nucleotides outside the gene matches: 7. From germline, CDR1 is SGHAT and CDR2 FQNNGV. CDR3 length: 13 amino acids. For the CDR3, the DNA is TGTGCCAGCAGCTTAGATCCCGCAGGGGGCTCGTTCTTC. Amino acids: CASSLDPAGGSFF.

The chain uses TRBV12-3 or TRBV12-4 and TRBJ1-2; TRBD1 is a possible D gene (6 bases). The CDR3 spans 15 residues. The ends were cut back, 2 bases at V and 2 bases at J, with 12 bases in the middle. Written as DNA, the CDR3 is TGTGCCAGCAGTTTAAGGTTCGGGGGCAACTATGGCTACACCTTC. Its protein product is CASSLRFGGNYGYTF.

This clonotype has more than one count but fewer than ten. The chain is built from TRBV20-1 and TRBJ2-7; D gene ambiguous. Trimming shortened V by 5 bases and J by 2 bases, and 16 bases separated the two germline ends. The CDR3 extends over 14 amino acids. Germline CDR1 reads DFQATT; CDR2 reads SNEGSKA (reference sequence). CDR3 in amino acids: CSAASPRVTYEQYF. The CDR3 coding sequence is TGCAGTGCTGCTTCACCCCGGGTTACCTACGAGCAGTACTTC.

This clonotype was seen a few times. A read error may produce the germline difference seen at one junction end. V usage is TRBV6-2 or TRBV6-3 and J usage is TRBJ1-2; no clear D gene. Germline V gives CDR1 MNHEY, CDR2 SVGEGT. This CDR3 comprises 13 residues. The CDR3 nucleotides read TGTGCCGGCAGTTACGAAGCGGGCTATGGCTACACCTTC. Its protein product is CAGSYEAGYGYTF.

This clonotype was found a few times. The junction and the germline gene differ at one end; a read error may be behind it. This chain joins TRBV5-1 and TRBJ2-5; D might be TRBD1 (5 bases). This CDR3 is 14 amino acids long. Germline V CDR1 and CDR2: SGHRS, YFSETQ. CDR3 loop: CASSLKGYQETQYF. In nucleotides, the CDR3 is TGTGCCAGCAGCTTGAAGGGGTACCAAGAGACCCAGTACTTC.

The CDR3: CASTLTQYPETQYF. CDR3 nucleotides: TGTGCCAGCACCTTAACCCAGTATCCAGAGACCCAGTACTTC. The chain combines TRBV6-6 with TRBJ2-5; D is undetermined. In germline, CDR1 is MNHNY, CDR2 SVGAGI (reference sequence). The germline V and J ends were trimmed by 7 bases and 4 bases, with 16 bases remaining between them. The CDR3 runs to 14 residues.

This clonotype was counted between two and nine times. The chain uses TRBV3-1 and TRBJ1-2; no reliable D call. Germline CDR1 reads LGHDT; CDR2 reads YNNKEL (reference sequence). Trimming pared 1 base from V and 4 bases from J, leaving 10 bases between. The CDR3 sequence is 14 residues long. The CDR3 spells CASSQVARGYGYTF. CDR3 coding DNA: TGTGCCAGCAGCCAAGTCGCCCGGGGCTATGGCTACACCTTC. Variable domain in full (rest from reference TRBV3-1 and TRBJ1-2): DTAVSQTPKYLVTQMGNDKSIKCEQNLGHDTMYWYKQDSKKFLKIMFSYNNKELIINETVPNRFSPKSPDKAHLNLHINSLELGDSAVYFCASSQVARGYGYTFGSGTRLTVV.

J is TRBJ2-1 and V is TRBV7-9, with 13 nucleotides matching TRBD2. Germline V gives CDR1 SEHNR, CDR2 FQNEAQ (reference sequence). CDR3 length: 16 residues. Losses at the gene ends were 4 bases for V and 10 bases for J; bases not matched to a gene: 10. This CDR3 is CASSSAGLAGPLEQFF. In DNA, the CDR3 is TGTGCCAGCAGCTCGGCGGGACTAGCGGGGCCCTTGGAGCAGTTCTTC.

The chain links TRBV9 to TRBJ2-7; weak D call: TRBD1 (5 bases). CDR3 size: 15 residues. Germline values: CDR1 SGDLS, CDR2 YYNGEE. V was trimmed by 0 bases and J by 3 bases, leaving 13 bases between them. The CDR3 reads CASSVGGGGRYEQYF. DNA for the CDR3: TGTGCCAGCAGCGTAGGGGGCGGTGGGCGCTACGAGCAGTACTTC.

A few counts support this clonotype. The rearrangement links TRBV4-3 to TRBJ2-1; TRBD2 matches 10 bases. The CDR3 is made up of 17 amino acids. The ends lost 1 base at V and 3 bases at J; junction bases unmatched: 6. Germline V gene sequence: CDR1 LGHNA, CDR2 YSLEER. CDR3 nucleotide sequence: TGCGCCAGCAGCCAAGGGATACTAGCGGGGAGCTACAATGAGCAGTTCTTC. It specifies CASSQGILAGSYNEQFF.

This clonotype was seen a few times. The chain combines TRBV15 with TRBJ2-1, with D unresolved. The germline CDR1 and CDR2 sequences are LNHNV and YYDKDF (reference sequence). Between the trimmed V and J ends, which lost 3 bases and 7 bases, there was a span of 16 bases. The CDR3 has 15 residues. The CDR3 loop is CATSSLWQAGNEQFF. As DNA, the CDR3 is TGTGCCACCAGCAGTCTGTGGCAGGCTGGGAATGAGCAGTTCTTC. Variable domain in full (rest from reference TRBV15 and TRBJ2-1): DAMVIQNPRYQVTQFGKPVTLSCSQTLNHNVMYWYQQKSSQAPKLLFHYYDKDFNNEADTPDNFQSRRPNTSFCFLDIRSPGLGDTAMYLCATSSLWQAGNEQFFGPGTRLTVL.

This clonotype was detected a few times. The CDR3: CASSQQGGTSTDTQYF. CDR3 coding DNA: TGCGCCAGCAGCCAACAGGGGGGCACTAGCACAGATACGCAGTATTTT. The chain combines TRBV4-1 with TRBJ2-3; D possibly corresponds to TRBD1 (7 bases). Looked up from germline, CDR1 is MGHRA and CDR2 is YSYEKL. The germline V and J ends were trimmed by 2 bases and 0 bases, with 12 bases remaining between them. The CDR3 loop spans 16 amino acids.

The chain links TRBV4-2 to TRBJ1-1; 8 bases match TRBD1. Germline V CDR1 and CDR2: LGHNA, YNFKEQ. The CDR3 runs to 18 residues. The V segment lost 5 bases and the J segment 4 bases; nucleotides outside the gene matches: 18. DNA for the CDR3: TGTGCCAGCAGCTCCGGGACAGGACGAGGGATTAAAGGCACTGAAGCTTTCTTT. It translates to CASSSGTGRGIKGTEAFF.

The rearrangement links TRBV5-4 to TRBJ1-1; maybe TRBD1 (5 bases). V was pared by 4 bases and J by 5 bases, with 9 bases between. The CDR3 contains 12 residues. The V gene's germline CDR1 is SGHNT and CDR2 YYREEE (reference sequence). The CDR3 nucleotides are TGTGCCAGCAGCGTTTCAGGGACTGAAGCTTTCTTT. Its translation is CASSVSGTEAFF.

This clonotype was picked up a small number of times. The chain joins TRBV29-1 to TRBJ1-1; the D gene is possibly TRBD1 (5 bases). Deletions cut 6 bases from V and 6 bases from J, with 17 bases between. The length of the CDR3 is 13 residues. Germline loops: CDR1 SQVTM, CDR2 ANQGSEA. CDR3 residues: CSVTGGRGAEAFF. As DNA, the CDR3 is TGCAGCGTCACCGGTGGAAGGGGCGCTGAAGCTTTCTTT.

The CDR3 DNA reads TGTGCCAGCAGACCCCGGACTAGCGGGATGTCGGATACGCAGTATTTT. Amino acid sequence: CASRPRTSGMSDTQYF. This sequence joins TRBV13 and TRBJ2-3, with TRBD2 matching 12 bases. The CDR3 has 16 residues. With V trimmed by 6 bases and J by 6 bases, 10 bases remained unmatched. Germline V gene data show CDR1 as PRHDT and CDR2 as FYEKMQ (reference sequence).

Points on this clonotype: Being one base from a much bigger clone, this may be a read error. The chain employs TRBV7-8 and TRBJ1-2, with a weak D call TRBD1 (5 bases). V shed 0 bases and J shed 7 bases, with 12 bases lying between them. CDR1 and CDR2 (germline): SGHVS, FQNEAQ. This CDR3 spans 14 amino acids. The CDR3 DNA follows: TGTGCCAGCAGCTTAGCGGGACCGCGGGGTGGCTACACCTTC. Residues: CASSLAGPRGGYTF.

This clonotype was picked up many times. This CDR3 is CASSLPDSSYEQYF. The CDR3 nucleotides read TGTGCCAGCAGCCTCCCGGACAGCTCCTACGAGCAGTACTTC. This rearrangement joins TRBV11-2 to TRBJ2-7; weak D call: TRBD1 (6 bases). In germline, CDR1 is SGHAT, CDR2 FQNNGV. Trimming removed 5 bases at V and 0 bases at J, with 11 bases between. The CDR3 length is 14 residues. Based on the CDR3 plus reference TRBV11-2 and TRBJ2-7, the full variable domain is EAGVAQSPRYKIIEKRQSVAFWCNPISGHATLYWYQQILGQGPKLLIQFQNNGVVDDSQLPKDRFSAERLKGVDSTLKIQPAKLEDSAVYLCASSLPDSSYEQYFGPGTRLTVT.

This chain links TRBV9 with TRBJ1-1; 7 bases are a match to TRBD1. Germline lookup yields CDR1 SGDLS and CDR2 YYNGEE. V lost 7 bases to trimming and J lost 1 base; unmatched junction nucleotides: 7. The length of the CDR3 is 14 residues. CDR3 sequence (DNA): TGTGCCAGCGGCTCCCAGGGGGGGAACACTGAAGCTTTCTTT. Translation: CASGSQGGNTEAFF.

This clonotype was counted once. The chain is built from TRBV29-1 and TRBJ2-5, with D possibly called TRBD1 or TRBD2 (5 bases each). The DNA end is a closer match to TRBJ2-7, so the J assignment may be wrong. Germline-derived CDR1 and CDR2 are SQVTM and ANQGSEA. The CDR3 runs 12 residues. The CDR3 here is CSASDEGYEQYF. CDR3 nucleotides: TGCAGCGCTTCGGACGAGGGGTACGAGCAGTACTTC.

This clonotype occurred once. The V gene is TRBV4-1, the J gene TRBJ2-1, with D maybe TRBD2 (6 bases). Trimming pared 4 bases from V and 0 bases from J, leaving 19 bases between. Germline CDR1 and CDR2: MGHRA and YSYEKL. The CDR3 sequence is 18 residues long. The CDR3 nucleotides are TGCGCCAGCAGCCCCGGAGTAGCGGACCCGAGCTCCTACAATGAGCAGTTCTTC. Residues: CASSPGVADPSSYNEQFF.

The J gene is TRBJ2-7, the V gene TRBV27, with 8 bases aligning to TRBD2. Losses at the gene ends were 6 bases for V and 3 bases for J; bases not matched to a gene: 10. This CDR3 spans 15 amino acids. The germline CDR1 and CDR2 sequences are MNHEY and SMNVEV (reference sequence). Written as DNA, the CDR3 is TGTGCCAGCAGAGTGGCGGGAGGTTTGGGCTACGAGCAGTACTTC. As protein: CASRVAGGLGYEQYF.

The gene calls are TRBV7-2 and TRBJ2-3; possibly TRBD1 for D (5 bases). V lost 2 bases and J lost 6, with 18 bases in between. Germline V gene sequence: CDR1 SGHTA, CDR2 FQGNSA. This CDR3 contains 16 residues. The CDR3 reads CASSLNKAPGMDTQYF. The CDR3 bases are TGTGCCAGCAGCTTAAATAAGGCCCCAGGGATGGATACGCAGTATTTT.

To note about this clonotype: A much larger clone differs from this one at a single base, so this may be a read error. The CDR3 here is CASSDRTGGHNEQYF. CDR3 in DNA: TGTGCCAGCAGCGACCGGACAGGGGGCCACAATGAGCAGTACTTC. This chain connects TRBV9 to TRBJ2-1; 11 bases map to TRBD1. The J call is uncertain, as TRBJ2-7 better fits the DNA end. Germline CDR1 and CDR2: SGDLS and YYNGEE. The CDR3 totals 15 residues.

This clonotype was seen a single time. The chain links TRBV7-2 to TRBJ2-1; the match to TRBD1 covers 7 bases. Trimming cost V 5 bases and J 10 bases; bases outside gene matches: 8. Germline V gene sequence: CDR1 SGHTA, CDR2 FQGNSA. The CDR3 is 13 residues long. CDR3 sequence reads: CASSRGTDYEQFF. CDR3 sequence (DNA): TGTGCCAGCAGCAGAGGGACAGACTACGAGCAGTTCTTC.

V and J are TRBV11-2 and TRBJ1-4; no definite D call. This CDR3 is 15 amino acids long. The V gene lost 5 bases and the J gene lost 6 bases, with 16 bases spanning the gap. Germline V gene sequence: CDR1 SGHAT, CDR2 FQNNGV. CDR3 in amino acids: CASSPGTGSDEKLFF. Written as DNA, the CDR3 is TGTGCCAGCAGCCCCGGAACGGGATCGGATGAAAAACTGTTTTTT.

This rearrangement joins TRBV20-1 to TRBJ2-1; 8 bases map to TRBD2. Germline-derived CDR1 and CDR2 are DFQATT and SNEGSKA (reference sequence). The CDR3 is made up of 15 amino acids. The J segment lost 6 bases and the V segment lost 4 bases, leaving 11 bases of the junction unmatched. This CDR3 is CSAIPGLERGNEQFF. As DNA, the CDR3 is TGCAGTGCTATCCCGGGACTAGAGAGGGGCAATGAGCAGTTCTTC.